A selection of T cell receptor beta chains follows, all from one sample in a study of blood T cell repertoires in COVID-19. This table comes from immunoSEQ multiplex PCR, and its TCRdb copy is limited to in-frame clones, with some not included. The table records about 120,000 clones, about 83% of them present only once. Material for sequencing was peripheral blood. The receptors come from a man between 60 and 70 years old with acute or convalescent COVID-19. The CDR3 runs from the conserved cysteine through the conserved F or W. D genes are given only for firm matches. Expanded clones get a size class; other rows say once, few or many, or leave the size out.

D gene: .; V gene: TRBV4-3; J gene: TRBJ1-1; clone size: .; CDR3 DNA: TGCGCCAGCAGCCAAGATCATGGGCACGCCGAAGCTTTCTTT; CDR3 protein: CASSQDHGHAEAFF
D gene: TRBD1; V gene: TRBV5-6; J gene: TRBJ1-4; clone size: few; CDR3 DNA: TGTGCCAGCAGCCTGACAGGGAACGATGAAAAACTGTTTTTT; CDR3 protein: CASSLTGNDEKLFF
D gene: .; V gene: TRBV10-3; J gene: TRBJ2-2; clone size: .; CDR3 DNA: TGTGCCATCAGTCCCCAGGGGGGGAACACCGGGGAGCTGTTTTTT; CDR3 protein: CAISPQGGNTGELFF
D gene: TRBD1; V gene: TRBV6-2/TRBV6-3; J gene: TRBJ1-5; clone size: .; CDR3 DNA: TGTGCCAGCAGTTCGGGGACAGGGGGCGGTCAGCCCCAGCATTTT; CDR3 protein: CASSSGTGGGQPQHF
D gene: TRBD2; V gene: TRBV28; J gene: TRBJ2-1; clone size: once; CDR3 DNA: TGTGCCAGCAGTTCTTTAGCCCCTCAAGCGGGAGGCTCCCACAATGAGCAGTTCTTC; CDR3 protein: CASSSLAPQAGGSHNEQFF
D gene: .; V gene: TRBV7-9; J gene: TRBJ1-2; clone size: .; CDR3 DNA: TGTGCCAGCAGCTTGGCCAATGGCTACACCTTC; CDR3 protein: CASSLANGYTF
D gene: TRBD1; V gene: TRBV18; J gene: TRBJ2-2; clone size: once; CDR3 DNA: TGTGCCAGCTCGGAACAGGGGATAAATACCGGGGAGCTGTTTTTT; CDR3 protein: CASSEQGINTGELFF
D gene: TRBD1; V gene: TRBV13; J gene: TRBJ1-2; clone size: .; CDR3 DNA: TGTGCCAGCAGATCGGGACAGGGAGGTCGTGGCTACACCTTC; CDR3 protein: CASRSGQGGRGYTF
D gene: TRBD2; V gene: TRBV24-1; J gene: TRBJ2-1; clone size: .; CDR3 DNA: TGTGCCACAGGGGCCAGCGGGATCGAATACAATGAGCAGTTCTTC; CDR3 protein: CATGASGIEYNEQFF
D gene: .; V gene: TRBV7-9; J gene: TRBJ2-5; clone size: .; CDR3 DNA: TGTGCCAGCAGCTTAGGAGTACAAGAGACCCAGTACTTC; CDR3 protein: CASSLGVQETQYF
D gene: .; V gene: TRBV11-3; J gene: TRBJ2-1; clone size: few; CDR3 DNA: TGTGCCAGCAGCCGTGGCCCCAGTACCTACAATGAGCAGTTCTTC; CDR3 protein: CASSRGPSTYNEQFF
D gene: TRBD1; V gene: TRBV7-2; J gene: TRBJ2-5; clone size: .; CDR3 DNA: TGTGCCAGCAGCCCCAACAGGGGCCAAGAGACCCAGTACTTC; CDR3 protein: CASSPNRGQETQYF
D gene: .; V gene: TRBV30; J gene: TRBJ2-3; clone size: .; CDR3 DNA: TGTGCCTGGACATCGGGTGCAGATACGCAGTATTTT; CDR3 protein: CAWTSGADTQYF
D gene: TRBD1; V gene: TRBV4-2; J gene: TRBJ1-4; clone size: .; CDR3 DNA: TGTGCCAGCAGCCAAGCTGTGGGACAGGGGAATGAAAAACTGTTTTTT; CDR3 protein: CASSQAVGQGNEKLFF
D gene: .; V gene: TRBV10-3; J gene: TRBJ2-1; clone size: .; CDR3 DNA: TGTGCCACCCGGGACTCAGGGTCCTACAATGAGCAGTTCTTC; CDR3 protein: CATRDSGSYNEQFF
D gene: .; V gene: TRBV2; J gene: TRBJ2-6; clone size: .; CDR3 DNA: TGTGCCAGCAGTGGGTCCCAGGCTGGGGCCAACGTCCTGACTTTC; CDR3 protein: CASSGSQAGANVLTF
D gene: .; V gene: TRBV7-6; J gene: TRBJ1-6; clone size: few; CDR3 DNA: TGTGCCAGCAGCTCCACAGGAAATTCACCCCTCCACTTT; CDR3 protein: CASSSTGNSPLHF
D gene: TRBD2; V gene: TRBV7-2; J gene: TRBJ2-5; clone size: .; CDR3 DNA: TGTGCCAGCAGTTGGACTAGCGGGGGCCAAGAGACCCAGTACTTC; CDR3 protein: CASSWTSGGQETQYF
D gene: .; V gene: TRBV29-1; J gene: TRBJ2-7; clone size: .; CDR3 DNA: TGCAGCGTGTCCCCAAACAGCATTACCTACGAGCAGTACTTC; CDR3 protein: CSVSPNSITYEQYF
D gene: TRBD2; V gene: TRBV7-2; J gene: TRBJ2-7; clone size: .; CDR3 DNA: TGTGCCAGCAGCTTACTAGCGGGAGCTGGGGAGCAGTACTTC; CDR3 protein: CASSLLAGAGEQYF
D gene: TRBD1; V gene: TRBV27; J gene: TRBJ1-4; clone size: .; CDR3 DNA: TGTGCCAGCGCAAGACAGGGTGCCAATGAAAAACTGTTTTTT; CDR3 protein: CASARQGANEKLFF
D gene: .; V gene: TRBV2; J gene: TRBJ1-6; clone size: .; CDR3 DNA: TGTGCCAGCAGTGAAGTCCCGAATTCACCCCTCCACTTT; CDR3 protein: CASSEVPNSPLHF
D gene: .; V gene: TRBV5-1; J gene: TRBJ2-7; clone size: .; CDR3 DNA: TGCGCCAGCAGCATTCACGGGAGCTACGAGCAGTACTTC; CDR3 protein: CASSIHGSYEQYF
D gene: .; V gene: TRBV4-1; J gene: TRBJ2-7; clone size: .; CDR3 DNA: TGCGCCAGCAGCCAAGATGAAGGTAGCGGTTCATCCTACGAGCAGTACTTC; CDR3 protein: CASSQDEGSGSSYEQYF
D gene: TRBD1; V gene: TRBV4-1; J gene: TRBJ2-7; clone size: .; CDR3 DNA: TGCGCCAGCAGCCCCGACAGGGCAAACTCCTACGAGCAGTACTTC; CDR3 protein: CASSPDRANSYEQYF
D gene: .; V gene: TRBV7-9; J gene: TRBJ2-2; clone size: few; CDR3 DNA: TGTGCCAGCAGCCAATGGACACCTAAGAACACCGGGGAGCTGTTTTTT; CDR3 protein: CASSQWTPKNTGELFF
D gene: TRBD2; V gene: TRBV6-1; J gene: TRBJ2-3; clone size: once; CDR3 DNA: TGTGCCAGCAGTGAAAAGCTAGCGGGAGGGCCAAGGTGGTCTGCAGATACGCAGTATTTT; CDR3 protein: CASSEKLAGGPRWSADTQYF
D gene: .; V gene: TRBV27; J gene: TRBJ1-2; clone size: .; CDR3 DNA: TGTGCCAGCGGAAGGGGGGGCGCGGACTATGGCTACACCTTC; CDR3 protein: CASGRGGADYGYTF
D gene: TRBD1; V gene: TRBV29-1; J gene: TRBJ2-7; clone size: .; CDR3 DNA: TGCAGCGGCGCTGGGACAGGGGGTTCCTACGAGCAGTACTTC; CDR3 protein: CSGAGTGGSYEQYF
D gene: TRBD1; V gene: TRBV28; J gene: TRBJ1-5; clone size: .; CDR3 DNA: TGTGCCAGCAGTTTAGGGACAGGGGTGGGTCAGCCCCAGCATTTT; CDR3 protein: CASSLGTGVGQPQHF
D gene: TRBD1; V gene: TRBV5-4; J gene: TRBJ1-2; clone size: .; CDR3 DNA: TGTGCCAGCACTTGGAGGGACAGGGCCATTCTCTATGGCTACACCTTC; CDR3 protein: CASTWRDRAILYGYTF
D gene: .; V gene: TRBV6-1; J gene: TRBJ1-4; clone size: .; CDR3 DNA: TGTGCCAGCAGTGACAGGGCACGGTTTCGGGAAAAACTGTTTTTT; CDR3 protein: CASSDRARFREKLFF
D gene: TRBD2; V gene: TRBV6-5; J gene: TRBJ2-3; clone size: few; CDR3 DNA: TGTGCCAGCAGTTATAGCGGGGCCTTGGATACGCAGTATTTT; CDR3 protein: CASSYSGALDTQYF
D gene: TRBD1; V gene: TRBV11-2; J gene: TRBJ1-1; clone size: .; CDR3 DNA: TGTGCCAGCAGCCCCGGCCCGGGACAGGAGAACACTGAAGCTTTCTTT; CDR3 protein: CASSPGPGQENTEAFF
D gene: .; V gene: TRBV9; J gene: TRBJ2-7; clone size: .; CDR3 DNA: TGTGCCAGCAGCGTTGGAGGGGGCTCGGTGTACGAGCAGTACTTC; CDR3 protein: CASSVGGGSVYEQYF
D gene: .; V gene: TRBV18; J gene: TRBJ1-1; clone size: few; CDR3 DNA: TGTGCCAGCTCCCGCGGGGGGGTTTCGAACACTGAAGCTTTCTTT; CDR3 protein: CASSRGGVSNTEAFF
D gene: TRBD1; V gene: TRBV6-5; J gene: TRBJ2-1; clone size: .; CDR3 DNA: TGTGCCAGCGGACAGGGTCATGAGCAGTTCTTC; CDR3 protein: CASGQGHEQFF
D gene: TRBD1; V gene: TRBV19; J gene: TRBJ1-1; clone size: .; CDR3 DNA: TGTGCCAGTAGAGGGGACAGAAAGAACACTGAAGCTTTCTTT; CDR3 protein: CASRGDRKNTEAFF
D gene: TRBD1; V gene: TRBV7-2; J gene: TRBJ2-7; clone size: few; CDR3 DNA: TGTGCCAGCAGCTTAGGGGACAGGGTATACGAGCAGTACTTC; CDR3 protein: CASSLGDRVYEQYF
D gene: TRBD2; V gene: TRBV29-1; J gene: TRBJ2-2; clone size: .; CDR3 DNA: TGCAGCGTTGGGGGATGGGGGGACCGGGAGGGGCTGTTTTTT; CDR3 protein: CSVGGWGDREGLFF
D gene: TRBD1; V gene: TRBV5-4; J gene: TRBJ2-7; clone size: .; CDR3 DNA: TGTGCCAGCAGCTTGGGGACAGGGCCCTACGAGCAGTACTTC; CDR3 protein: CASSLGTGPYEQYF
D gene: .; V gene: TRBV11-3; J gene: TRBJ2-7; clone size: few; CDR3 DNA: TGTGCCAGCAGCCTTGGGACATATCCCCCCTACGAGCAGTACTTC; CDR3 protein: CASSLGTYPPYEQYF
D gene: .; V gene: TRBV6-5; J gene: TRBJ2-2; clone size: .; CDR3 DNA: TGTGCCAGCAGCCTATTAAGGGGCGGGGAGCTGTTTTTT; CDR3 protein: CASSLLRGGELFF
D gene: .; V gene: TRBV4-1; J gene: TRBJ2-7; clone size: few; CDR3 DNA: TGCGCCAGCAGCCAGGGGATGGCAGGGGTAAACTACGAGCAGTACTTC; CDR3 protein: CASSQGMAGVNYEQYF
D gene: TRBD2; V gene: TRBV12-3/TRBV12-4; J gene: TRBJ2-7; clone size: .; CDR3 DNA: TGTGCCAGCAGACTAGCGGGAGGGCACGAGCAGTACTTC; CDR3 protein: CASRLAGGHEQYF
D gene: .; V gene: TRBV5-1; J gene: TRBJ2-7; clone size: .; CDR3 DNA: TGCGCCAGCAGCCCCGCGGTGGAGGGCGAGCAGTACTTC; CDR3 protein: CASSPAVEGEQYF